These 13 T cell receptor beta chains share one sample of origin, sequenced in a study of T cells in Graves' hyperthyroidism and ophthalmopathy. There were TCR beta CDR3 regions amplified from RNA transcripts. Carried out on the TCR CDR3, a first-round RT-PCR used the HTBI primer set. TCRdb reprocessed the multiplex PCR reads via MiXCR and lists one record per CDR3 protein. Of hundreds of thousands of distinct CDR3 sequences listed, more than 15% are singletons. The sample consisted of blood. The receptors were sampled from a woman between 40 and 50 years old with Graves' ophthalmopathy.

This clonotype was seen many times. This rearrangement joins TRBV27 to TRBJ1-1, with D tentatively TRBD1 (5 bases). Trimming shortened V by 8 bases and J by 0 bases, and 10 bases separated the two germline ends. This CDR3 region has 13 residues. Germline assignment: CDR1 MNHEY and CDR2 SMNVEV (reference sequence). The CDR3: CASRGVMNTEAFF. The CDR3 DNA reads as TGTGCCAGCCGGGGGGTCATGAACACTGAAGCTTTCTTT.

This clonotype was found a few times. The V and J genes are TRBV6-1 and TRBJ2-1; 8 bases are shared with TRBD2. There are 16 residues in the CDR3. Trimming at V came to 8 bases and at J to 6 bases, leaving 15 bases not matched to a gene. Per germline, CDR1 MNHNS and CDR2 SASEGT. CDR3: CASHSEGGGFFNEQFF. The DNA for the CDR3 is TGTGCCAGCCATAGCGAGGGCGGGGGGTTCTTCAATGAGCAGTTCTTC.

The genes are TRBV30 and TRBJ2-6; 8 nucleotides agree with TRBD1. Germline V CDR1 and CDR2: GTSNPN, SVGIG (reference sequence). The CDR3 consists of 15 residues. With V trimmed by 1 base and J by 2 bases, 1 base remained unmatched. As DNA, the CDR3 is TGTGCCTGGAGTGAGGACAGGGCTGGGGCCAACGTCCTGACTTTC. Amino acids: CAWSEDRAGANVLTF.

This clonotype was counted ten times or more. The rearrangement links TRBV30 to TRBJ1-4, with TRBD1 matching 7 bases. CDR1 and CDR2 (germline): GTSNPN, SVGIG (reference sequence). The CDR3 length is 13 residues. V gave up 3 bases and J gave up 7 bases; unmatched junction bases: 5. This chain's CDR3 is CAWRAGGFEKLFF. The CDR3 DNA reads TGTGCCTGGAGGGCAGGGGGTTTTGAAAAACTGTTTTTT.

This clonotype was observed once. In DNA, the CDR3 is TGTGCCAGCTCGATCACGGGGCCCTCCACAGATACGCAGTATTTT. It codes for CASSITGPSTDTQYF. This sequence joins TRBV6-1 and TRBJ2-3; tentatively, D is TRBD1 or TRBD2 (5 bases each). Germline loops: CDR1 MNHNS, CDR2 SASEGT. This CDR3 is built from 15 residues. Deletions cut 8 bases from V and 2 bases from J, with 17 bases between.

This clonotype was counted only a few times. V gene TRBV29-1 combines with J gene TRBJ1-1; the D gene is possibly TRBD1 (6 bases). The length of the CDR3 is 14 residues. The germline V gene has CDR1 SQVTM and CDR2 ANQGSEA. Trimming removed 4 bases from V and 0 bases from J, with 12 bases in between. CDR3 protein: CSVAGGRLNTEAFF. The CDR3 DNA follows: TGCAGCGTTGCTGGGGGGCGGTTGAACACTGAAGCTTTCTTT.

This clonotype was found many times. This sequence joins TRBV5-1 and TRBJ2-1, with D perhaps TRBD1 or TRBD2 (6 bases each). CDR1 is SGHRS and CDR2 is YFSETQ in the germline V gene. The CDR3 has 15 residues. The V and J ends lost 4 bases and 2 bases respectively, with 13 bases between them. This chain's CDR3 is CASSTGAGPYNEQFF. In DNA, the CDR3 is TGCGCCAGCAGCACGGGGGCAGGGCCCTACAATGAGCAGTTCTTC.

The DNA of the CDR3 is TGCAGTGCTAGGCTTCCCAGGGATACGCAGTATTTT. Translation: CSARLPRDTQYF. The chain carries TRBV20-1 and TRBJ2-3, with unresolved D. Germline lookup yields CDR1 DFQATT and CDR2 SNEGSKA (reference sequence). The germline V and J ends were trimmed by 3 bases and 6 bases, with 10 bases remaining between them. The CDR3 is 12 residues long.

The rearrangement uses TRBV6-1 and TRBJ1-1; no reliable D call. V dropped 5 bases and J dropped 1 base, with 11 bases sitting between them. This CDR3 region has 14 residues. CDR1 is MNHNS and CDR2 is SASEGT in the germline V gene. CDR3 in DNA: TGTGCCAGCAGTTTTATATCAGAGAACACTGAAGCTTTCTTT. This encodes CASSFISENTEAFF.

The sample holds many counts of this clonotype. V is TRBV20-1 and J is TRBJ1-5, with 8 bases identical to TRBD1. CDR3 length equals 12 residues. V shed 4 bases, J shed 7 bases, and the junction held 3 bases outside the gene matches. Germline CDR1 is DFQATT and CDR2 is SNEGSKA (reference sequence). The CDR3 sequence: CSATGGRQPQHF. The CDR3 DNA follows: TGCAGTGCTACAGGGGGCCGGCAGCCCCAGCATTTT.

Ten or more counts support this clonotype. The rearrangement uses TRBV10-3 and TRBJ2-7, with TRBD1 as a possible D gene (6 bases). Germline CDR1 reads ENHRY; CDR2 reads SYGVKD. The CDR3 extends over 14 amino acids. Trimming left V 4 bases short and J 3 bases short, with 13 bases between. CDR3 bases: TGTGCCATCAGTGGGGGGCAGGGTCGCTACGAGCAGTACTTC. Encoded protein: CAISGGQGRYEQYF.

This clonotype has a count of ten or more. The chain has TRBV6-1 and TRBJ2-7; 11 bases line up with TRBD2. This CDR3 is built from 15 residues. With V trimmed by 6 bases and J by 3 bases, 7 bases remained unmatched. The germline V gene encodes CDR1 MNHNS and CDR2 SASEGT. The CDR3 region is CASSGRTSGSYEQYF. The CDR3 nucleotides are TGTGCCAGCAGCGGAAGAACTAGCGGGAGCTACGAGCAGTACTTC.

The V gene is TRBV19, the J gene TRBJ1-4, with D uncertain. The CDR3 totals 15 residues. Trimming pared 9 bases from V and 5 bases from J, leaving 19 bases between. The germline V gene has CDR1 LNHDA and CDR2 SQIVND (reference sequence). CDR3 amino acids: CASDGGPVRNEKLFF. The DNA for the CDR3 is TGTGCCAGCGACGGAGGACCCGTAAGGAATGAAAAACTGTTTTTT.